This entry describes one TCR beta chain. Antigen specificity is unknown. This record comes from a study of shared clonotypes between healthy human individuals. The wider study: The donor pool was made up of a couple of women and a few men aged 18 to 49. Three CD4 naive, three CD4 memory, two CD8 naive and one CD8 memory plate were used per donor. Overall study results and limits: Rarefaction gave evidence that sorted-subset sequencing remained incomplete despite large depth.

CD45RO-negative CD8 cells positively selected for CCR7 made up the naive population, which excluded terminally differentiated effector memory CD45RA+ cells. The data were produced by immunoSEQ multiplex PCR, yet TCRdb's version contains in-frame clones alone and is incomplete. The repertoire holds roughly 2 million clones, with around 96% as singletons. The receptor comes from a man aged 18 to 29 in good health. What was sequenced was naive CD8+ T cells sorted from blood.

CDR3 nucleotides: TGCGCCAGCAGCTTGGGCTGGAGGGACGGGACAGGGGAAAATTCACCCCTCCACTTT. Translation gives CASSLGWRDGTGENSPLHF. This sequence joins TRBV5-1 and TRBJ1-6; 10 nucleotides align to TRBD1. Unmatched junction bases numbered 13, after V lost 0 bases and J lost 7 bases. Germline V CDR1 and CDR2: SGHRS, YFSETQ. The CDR3 is 19 amino acids.